These T cell receptor beta chains were read from a single sample in a study of blood T cell repertoires in COVID-19. Using immunoSEQ multiplex PCR, the repertoire was profiled, and TCRdb retains in-frame clones only, with some absent. The sample yields roughly 200,000 clones, roughly 85% seen once. Sequencing input: peripheral blood. These receptors all come from a woman between 18 and 29 years old who had recovered from COVID-19. The CDR3 runs from the conserved cysteine through the conserved F or W. Fields, in order: D gene, J gene, clone size, V gene, CDR3 DNA, CDR3 protein. D genes are given only for firm matches. Where a row states a size, it is once, few, many or the class of an expanded clone; other rows omit it.

>TRBD1|TRBJ2-1|once|TRBV7-2
TGTGCCAGCAGCTTAGTTTCGGCGCGTCAGGGGGCCTACAATGAGCAGTTCTTC
CASSLVSARQGAYNEQFF
>TRBD1|TRBJ2-3|many|TRBV4-3
TGCGCCAGCAGCCAAGATTCGGGACAGGGGAGCGATACGCAGTATTTT
CASSQDSGQGSDTQYF
>-|TRBJ1-1|-|TRBV29-1
TGCCGCGTTGAGGGGGGGGCTATGGGGAACACTGAAGCTTTCTTT
CRVEGGAMGNTEAFF
>-|TRBJ1-3|-|TRBV6-5
TGTGCCAGCGGATACCGGGGTGGTGGAAACACCATATATTTT
CASGYRGGGNTIYF
>TRBD1|TRBJ1-2|-|TRBV7-6
TGTGCCAGCAGCGAGGCGAGGGGGACAGCTAACTATGGCTACACCTTC
CASSEARGTANYGYTF
>-|TRBJ2-1|-|TRBV7-3
TGTGCCAGCAGCTTACTGTCTACCAATGAGCAGTTCTTC
CASSLLSTNEQFF
>-|TRBJ2-3|-|TRBV9
TGTGCCAGCAGCGTAGGTTCCCCGGGGTCGCAGTATTTT
CASSVGSPGSQYF
>-|TRBJ1-2|-|TRBV7-2
TGTGCCAGCAGCCCCCGACAGCCGTATGGCTACACCTTC
CASSPRQPYGYTF
>TRBD1|TRBJ2-2|once|TRBV9
TGTGCCAGCAGCGTATGGACAGGCGGGAACACCGGGGAGCTGTTTTTT
CASSVWTGGNTGELFF
>TRBD1|TRBJ1-4|-|TRBV19
TGTGCCAGTAGTAAGGGACAGGGCGTAGGAAAACTGTTTTTT
CASSKGQGVGKLFF
>-|TRBJ1-4|-|TRBV15
TGTGCCACCAGCAGAGGGAGGGGGGGGTTAGGAAATGAAAAACTGTTTTTT
CATSRGRGGLGNEKLFF
>TRBD2|TRBJ2-7|-|TRBV27
TGTGCCAGCAGTATATCCGCCCCGCTAGCGGGAGGGCCCCCCTACGAGCAGTACTTC
CASSISAPLAGGPPYEQYF
>TRBD2|TRBJ2-5|-|TRBV19
TGTGCCAGTAGTAATGATGGGTTGGGAGGGCTCCAAGAGACCCAGTACTTC
CASSNDGLGGLQETQYF
>TRBD2|TRBJ2-1|-|TRBV29-1
TGCAGCGTCGCGTGGACTAGCGGAAACAATGAGCAGTTCTTC
CSVAWTSGNNEQFF
>-|TRBJ2-3|-|TRBV4-3
TGCGCCAGCAGCCAACTCCCCGCCGGGACTAGCACAGATACGCAGTATTTT
CASSQLPAGTSTDTQYF
>-|TRBJ1-1|-|TRBV19
TGTGCCAGTAGTACCCCCAGGTCGCCTTTCTTT
CASSTPRSPFF
>TRBD2|TRBJ2-1|-|TRBV19
TGTGCCAGTAGCCTTAGCGGGGATTCCTACAATGAGCAGTTCTTC
CASSLSGDSYNEQFF
>TRBD2|TRBJ2-3|once|TRBV20-1
TGCAGTGCTAGTATGAGCGGGGTGTTACAAGATACGCAGTATTTT
CSASMSGVLQDTQYF
>-|TRBJ2-2|once|TRBV7-2
TGTGCCAGCAGCAATGGCCCTACCGGGGAGCTGTTTTTT
CASSNGPTGELFF
>-|TRBJ2-3|-|TRBV19
TGTGCCAGTAGTATGGAGGGGGCGCGGGATACGCAGTATTTT
CASSMEGARDTQYF
>-|TRBJ1-1|once|TRBV19
TGTGCCACCGCACAGGGAGCTGGAACTGAAGCTTTCTTT
CATAQGAGTEAFF
>-|TRBJ1-4|-|TRBV9
TGTGCCAGCAGCGTTGGAGCCTTCAGGGCGTTTAATGAAAAACTGTTTTTT
CASSVGAFRAFNEKLFF
>-|TRBJ2-3|-|TRBV7-3
TGTGCCAGCAGCTTATGGGCGGGGTCCACAGATACGCAGTATTTT
CASSLWAGSTDTQYF